Below, 32 T cell receptor beta chains from the same sample are listed, as sequenced in a study of cytomegalovirus exposure and HLA in healthy donors. PCR involved 60 Vbeta and 13 Jbeta primers. Only in-frame clones appear in the TCRdb table, and some are missing; sequencing was by immunoSEQ multiplex PCR. The data show some 160,000 clones, approximately 80% seen once. Sequencing was carried out using PBMCs. These receptors all stem from a male donor in good health and CMV-seropositive.

In its sample, this clone was seen once. This rearrangement joins TRBV5-1 to TRBJ2-7; TRBD2 matches 8 bases. Trimming removed 5 bases from V and 2 bases from J; junction bases left unmatched: 9. The CDR3 spans 15 residues. The germline CDR1 and CDR2 sequences are SGHRS and YFSETQ. The CDR3 loop is CASSPGTSLTYEQYF. The CDR3 coding sequence is TGCGCCAGCAGTCCAGGGACTAGTTTAACCTACGAGCAGTACTTC.

Concerning this clone: The junction shows a germline mismatch at one end, possibly a read error. V gene TRBV7-9 combines with J gene TRBJ1-5, with D maybe TRBD1 (6 bases). CDR1 and CDR2 (germline): SEHNR, FQNEAQ (reference sequence). The CDR3 is 16 residues long. In nucleotides, the CDR3 is TGTTCCAGCAGCTTAGGCCGGGGGGGCCCCAATCAGCCCCAGCATTTT. Translating gives CSSSLGRGGPNQPQHF. The variable domain in full, with the rest retrieved from reference TRBV7-9 and TRBJ1-5, is DTGVSQNPRHKITKRGQNVTFRCDPISEHNRLYWYRQTLGQGPEFLTYFQNEAQLEKSRLLSDRFSAERPKGSFSTLEIQRTEQGDSAMYLCSSSLGRGGPNQPQHFGDGTRLSIL.

V gene TRBV5-6 combines with J gene TRBJ2-2; TRBD2 agrees at 9 bases. Germline assignment: CDR1 SGHDT and CDR2 YYEEEE. The CDR3 extends over 15 amino acids. V shed 3 bases, J shed 4 bases, and the junction held 4 bases outside the gene matches. CDR3 amino acids: CASSWGLAGTGELFF. CDR3 in DNA: TGTGCCAGCAGCTGGGGACTAGCTGGCACCGGGGAGCTGTTTTTT.

Concerning this clone: A junction end diverges from the germline sequence, so it may reflect a read error. The CDR3 nucleotides are TGTGCTAGCAGCCGAGGACTAGCGGGAAACAATGAGCAGTTCTTC. This gives the protein CASSRGLAGNNEQFF. The chain is built from TRBV7-7 and TRBJ2-1; 12 bases fit TRBD2. CDR3 length equals 15 residues. The germline V gene has CDR1 SSHAT and CDR2 FNYEAQ (reference sequence).

As for this clone: A junction end diverges from the germline sequence, so it may reflect a read error. DNA of the CDR3: TGTGCCAGCAGCTTAAGGGGGGCTAGCGGGGAGATCCAGTACTTC. Its translation: CASSLRGASGEIQYF. The chain combines TRBV7-2 with TRBJ2-5; 9 bases are shared with TRBD2. The CDR3 contains 15 residues. Germline V gene data show CDR1 as SGHTA and CDR2 as FQGNSA. Combining the CDR3 with reference TRBV7-2 and TRBJ2-5 gives the whole variable domain GAGVSQSPSNKVTEKGKDVELRCDPISGHTALYWYRQSLGQGLEFLIYFQGNSAPDKSGLPSDRFSAERTGGSVSTLTIQRTQQEDSAVYLCASSLRGASGEIQYFGPGTRLLVL.

The genes are TRBV29-1 and TRBJ1-5, with 8 bases lining up with TRBD1. With 7 bases clipped from V and 6 bases from J, the junction kept 8 bases outside the gene matches. This CDR3 spans 13 amino acids. Per the germline V gene, CDR1 is SQVTM and CDR2 is ANQGSEA. CDR3 in DNA: TGCAGCGCCGGACAGGGTTTAAGTCAGCCCCAGCATTTT. The encoded protein is CSAGQGLSQPQHF.

The V and J genes are TRBV27 and TRBJ1-5, with D tentatively TRBD1 (6 bases). Per germline, CDR1 MNHEY and CDR2 SMNVEV (reference sequence). V lost 7 bases to trimming and J lost 7 bases, with 17 bases between them. CDR3 length: 14 residues. The CDR3 spells CASTQNGRGQPQHF. The CDR3 DNA reads as TGTGCCAGCACCCAGAACGGAAGGGGGCAGCCCCAGCATTTT.

This chain links TRBV4-2 with TRBJ2-1; 12 positions agree with TRBD2. Germline V gives CDR1 LGHNA, CDR2 YNFKEQ. The V gene end was trimmed by 3 bases and the J gene end by 7 bases; junction bases not matched to a gene: 10. The CDR3 runs 17 residues. CDR3 in amino acids: CASSQLTSGRIFNEQFF. The CDR3 coding sequence is TGTGCCAGCAGCCAGCTGACTAGCGGGAGAATATTTAATGAGCAGTTCTTC.

This clone was seen once. The V gene is TRBV7-2, the J gene TRBJ1-1, with D possibly matching TRBD1 (6 bases). Germline CDR1 is SGHTA and CDR2 is FQGNSA. V was shortened by 1 base and J by 4 bases, with 13 bases between the two germline ends. CDR3 size: 15 residues. The CDR3 coding sequence is TGTGCCAGCAGCTTAGTAGGGGGTGTTGCCACTGAAGCTTTCTTT. Translating gives CASSLVGGVATEAFF.

This clone was seen just once. The chain carries TRBV30 and TRBJ1-2, with D hard to call. V lost 1 base and J lost 4, with 7 bases in between. The CDR3 is made up of 12 amino acids. Germline CDR1 reads GTSNPN; CDR2 reads SVGIG (reference sequence). CDR3 loop: CAWSGRSYGYTF. The DNA of the CDR3 is TGTGCCTGGAGTGGTCGGTCCTATGGCTACACCTTC.

CDR3 loop: CASSTGTGAETQYF. The CDR3 DNA follows: TGTGCCAGCAGCACCGGGACAGGTGCAGAGACCCAGTACTTC. The V call is TRBV7-9, the J call TRBJ2-5; 8 nucleotides match TRBD1. Per germline, CDR1 SEHNR and CDR2 FQNEAQ (reference sequence). The CDR3 runs 14 residues. V lost 5 bases and J lost 4; bases outside the gene matches: 6.

The V call is TRBV11-2, the J call TRBJ1-2, with 8 bases lining up with TRBD1. J was trimmed by 3 bases and V by 2 bases; bases with no gene match: 8. This CDR3 has 16 amino acids. Per the germline V gene, CDR1 is SGHAT and CDR2 is FQNNGV. The CDR3 loop is CASSLKGQAGDYGYTF. DNA for the CDR3: TGTGCCAGCAGCTTAAAGGGACAGGCAGGGGACTATGGCTACACCTTC.

This chain uses TRBV25-1 with TRBJ2-3; possible D gene TRBD2, 5 bases. Trimming pared 8 bases from V and 5 bases from J, leaving 17 bases between. The CDR3 runs to 14 residues. In germline, CDR1 is MGHDK, CDR2 SYGVNS. CDR3 loop: CASSVRGEGDTQYF. For the CDR3, the DNA is TGTGCCAGCTCCGTCCGGGGAGAGGGAGATACGCAGTATTTT.

CDR3 coding DNA: TGTGCCAGCGGAACAACAGGGGAGAACACCGGGGAGCTGTTTTTT. Translated, it gives CASGTTGENTGELFF. The chain carries TRBV28 and TRBJ2-2, with 7 bases that match TRBD1. Germline lookup yields CDR1 MDHEN and CDR2 SYDVKM. The CDR3 length is 15 residues. The J segment lost 1 base and the V segment lost 8 bases, leaving 7 bases of the junction unmatched.

As for this clone: Relative to the germline gene, one junction end is altered; a read error may explain this. The chain links TRBV29-1 to TRBJ2-7; D ambiguous. The CDR3 sequence is 13 residues long. Per germline, CDR1 SQVTM and CDR2 ANQGSEA. The CDR3 DNA is TGCAGCGTTCAAGACACGACTTCCTACGAGCAGTACTTC. Its translation is CSVQDTTSYEQYF.

The chain has TRBV25-1 and TRBJ2-5; 9 positions agree with TRBD1. The CDR3 runs to 13 residues. From germline, CDR1 is MGHDK and CDR2 SYGVNS. V lost 6 bases, J lost 1 base, and 0 bases stayed unmatched. In DNA form, the CDR3 reads TGTGCCAGCAGGGACAGGGGCCAAGAGACCCAGTACTTC. Translating gives CASRDRGQETQYF.

The chain uses TRBV9 and TRBJ1-4; tentative D call: TRBD1 (6 bases). The CDR3 length is 14 residues. Germline V CDR1 and CDR2: SGDLS, YYNGEE. The germline V and J ends were trimmed by 3 bases and 5 bases, with 11 bases remaining between them. As DNA, the CDR3 is TGTGCCAGCAGCGCAGGGGCTACGAATGAAAAACTGTTTTTT. This sequence encodes CASSAGATNEKLFF.

The DNA of the CDR3 is TGTGCCAGCAGCGTAGGTCAGGGGGGACTAGCAAGGAACGAGCAGTACTTC. Its protein product is CASSVGQGGLARNEQYF. This chain uses TRBV9 with TRBJ2-7, with 9 bases that match TRBD2. Germline V gene sequence: CDR1 SGDLS, CDR2 YYNGEE. This CDR3 is built from 17 residues. J gave up 5 bases and V 0 bases, and 12 bases lay outside the gene matches.

This chain uses TRBV28 with TRBJ1-2, with D perhaps matching TRBD1 (6 bases). The CDR3 extends over 13 amino acids. Per germline, CDR1 MDHEN and CDR2 SYDVKM. V was clipped by 7 bases and J by 4 bases, with 13 bases between them. The CDR3 sequence is CASTTQGLYGYTF. CDR3 DNA: TGTGCCAGCACGACCCAGGGGCTCTATGGCTACACCTTC.

The rearrangement joins TRBV7-8 to TRBJ2-1; 8 positions agree with TRBD2. Germline lookup yields CDR1 SGHVS and CDR2 FQNEAQ. The CDR3 contains 16 residues. With 1 base clipped from V and 6 bases from J, the junction kept 8 bases outside the gene matches. Written as DNA, the CDR3 is TGTGCCAGCAGCTTAGGAACCGGGACTAGAAGCAATGAGCAGTTCTTC. Translated, it gives CASSLGTGTRSNEQFF.

Only one count was recorded for this clone. The chain's CDR3 is CASSPSGDQPQHF. Written as DNA, the CDR3 is TGTGCCAGCAGCCCGTCCGGGGATCAGCCCCAGCATTTT. The chain links TRBV7-9 to TRBJ1-5; D gene ambiguous. The germline V gene encodes CDR1 SEHNR and CDR2 FQNEAQ (reference sequence). This CDR3 spans 13 amino acids. V lost 5 bases to trimming and J lost 5 bases, with 10 bases between them.

The CDR3 nucleotides are TGTGCCAGACAGGGGGCTCGCTCTGGGGCCAACGTCCTGACTTTC. This translates into CARQGARSGANVLTF. The chain uses TRBV21-1 and TRBJ2-6; the table gives TRBD1 as D, unverified against the DNA. TRBV21-1 is designated a pseudogene. The CDR3 loop spans 15 amino acids.

The chain combines TRBV9 with TRBJ2-7, with unresolved D. Germline CDR1 is SGDLS and CDR2 is YYNGEE. CDR3 length: 14 amino acids. Trimming stripped 0 bases from V and 2 bases from J, with 9 bases between. CDR3 residues: CASSVDPVPYEQYF. CDR3 sequence (DNA): TGTGCCAGCAGCGTAGATCCGGTCCCCTACGAGCAGTACTTC.

The chain uses TRBV5-4 and TRBJ1-4, with unresolved D. This CDR3 has 15 residues. Germline lookup yields CDR1 SGHNT and CDR2 YYREEE (reference sequence). V was pared by 4 bases and J by 3 bases, with 13 bases between. The CDR3 DNA reads as TGTGCCAGCAGCAGGACTGGAATGCCTAATGAAAAACTGTTTTTT. It translates to CASSRTGMPNEKLFF.

The chain carries TRBV5-6 and TRBJ2-5; TRBD2 is a possible D gene (5 bases). Trimming took off 0 bases at V and 6 bases at J, with 12 bases between the two ends. The CDR3 is 14 residues long. Germline V gene data show CDR1 as SGHDT and CDR2 as YYEEEE. The CDR3 DNA sequence: TGTGCCAGCAGCTTGGCCGAGGGAGACAAGACCCAGTACTTC. It codes for CASSLAEGDKTQYF.

V and J are TRBV6-5 and TRBJ1-2; 8 bases fit TRBD1. This CDR3 has 14 amino acids. Germline V lookup: CDR1 MNHEY, CDR2 SVGAGI. V lost 2 bases and J lost 2; bases outside the gene matches: 1. For the CDR3, the DNA is TGTGCCAGCAGTTACCAGGGGGCGAACTATGGCTACACCTTC. Protein: CASSYQGANYGYTF.

The chain couples TRBV29-1 to TRBJ1-1; TRBD1 matches 10 bases. V lost 7 bases, J lost 4 bases, and 3 bases stayed unmatched. Germline loops: CDR1 SQVTM, CDR2 ANQGSEA. The CDR3 is 12 amino acids. In nucleotides, the CDR3 is TGCAGCGCTGGGGACAGGGGCACTGAAGCTTTCTTT. Its translation is CSAGDRGTEAFF.

The gene calls are TRBV28 and TRBJ1-5; 9 nucleotides line up with TRBD1. The CDR3 sequence is 17 residues long. With V trimmed by 3 bases and J by 0 bases, 6 bases remained unmatched. Germline V gene lookup returns CDR1 MDHEN and CDR2 SYDVKM. The CDR3 is CASSFDRGTNSNQPQHF. The CDR3 region has the DNA TGTGCCAGCAGTTTTGACAGGGGGACTAATAGCAATCAGCCCCAGCATTTT.

This sequence joins TRBV18 and TRBJ2-5, with TRBD1 matching 12 bases. Per germline, CDR1 KGHSH and CDR2 LQKENI. V lost 3 bases and J lost 4; bases outside the gene matches: 6. This CDR3 contains 16 residues. The CDR3 loop is CASSPPGQGAGETQYF. In DNA, the CDR3 is TGTGCCAGCTCACCTCCGGGACAGGGGGCAGGAGAGACCCAGTACTTC.

With regard to this clone: One base away lies a much larger clone, so this may be a sequencing read error. The chain combines TRBV14 with TRBJ1-1; D is unclear. This CDR3 is built from 11 residues. Per germline, CDR1 SGHDN and CDR2 FVKESK. Trimming stripped 4 bases from V and 3 bases from J, with 3 bases between. The CDR3 reads CASSPYTEAFF. The CDR3 DNA reads TGTGCCAGCAGCCCGTACACTGAAGCTTTCTTT.

This clone was detected only a few times. The chain is built from TRBV6-1 and TRBJ2-2; 8 nucleotides match TRBD1. V was clipped by 6 bases and J by 3 bases; unmatched bases: 6. Germline CDR1 and CDR2: MNHNS and SASEGT. The CDR3 spans 15 residues. The CDR3 region is CASRSGQVDTGELFF. CDR3 coding DNA: TGTGCCAGCAGGTCGGGACAGGTTGACACCGGGGAGCTGTTTTTT.

V usage is TRBV29-1 and J usage is TRBJ2-7; D unclear. The length of the CDR3 is 12 residues. The V end lost 5 bases, the J end lost 5 bases, and 13 bases lay between the germline ends. CDR1 is SQVTM, CDR2 ANQGSEA, per germline. CDR3 region: CSVITPGDEQYF. The CDR3 DNA sequence: TGCAGCGTTATCACCCCGGGTGACGAGCAGTACTTC.